The text below deals with one T cell receptor (beta chain). Its antigen remains unknown. Vbeta (60) and Jbeta (13) primers were used in the PCR. Only in-frame clones appear in the TCRdb table, and some are missing; sequencing was by immunoSEQ multiplex PCR. The sample gives 97,000 or so clones, roughly three quarters of which show up once; more than 9.5% is in the top ten. This CDR3 comprises 16 residues. Germline lookup yields CDR1 MDHEN and CDR2 SYDVKM. V lost 6 bases, J lost 0 bases, and 18 bases lay in between. The sample belongs to a study of cytomegalovirus exposure and HLA in healthy donors. The study's findings and limits: For TCR beta chains, V- and J-gene trimming was later linked to a missense DCLRE1C variant.

This sequence joins TRBV28 and TRBJ2-7; TRBD1 might be the D (6 bases). This sequence originates from a male donor in good health and CMV-seropositive. Sequencing was carried out using PBMCs. CDR3 coding DNA: TGTGCCAGCAGCCTCCTCGGTAGGGGGAGCTCCTACGAGCAGTACTTC. Amino acid sequence: CASSLLGRGSSYEQYF.